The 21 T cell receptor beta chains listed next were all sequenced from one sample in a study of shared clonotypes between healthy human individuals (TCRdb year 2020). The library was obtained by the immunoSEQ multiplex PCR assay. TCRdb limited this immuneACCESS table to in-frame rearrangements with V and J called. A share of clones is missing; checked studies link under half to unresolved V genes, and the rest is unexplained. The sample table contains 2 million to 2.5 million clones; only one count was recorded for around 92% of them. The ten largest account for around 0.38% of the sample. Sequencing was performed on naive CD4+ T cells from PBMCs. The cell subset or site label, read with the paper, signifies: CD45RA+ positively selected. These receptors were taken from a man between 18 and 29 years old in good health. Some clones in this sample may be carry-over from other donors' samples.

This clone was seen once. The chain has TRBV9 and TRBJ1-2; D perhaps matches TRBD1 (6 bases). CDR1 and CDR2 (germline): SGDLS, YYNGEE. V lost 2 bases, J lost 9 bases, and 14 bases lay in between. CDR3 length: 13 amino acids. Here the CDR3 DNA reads TGTGCCAGCAGCGTGGGCAGGGGTCAGAGCTACACCTTC. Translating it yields CASSVGRGQSYTF. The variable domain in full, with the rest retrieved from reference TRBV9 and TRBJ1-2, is DSGVTQTPKHLITATGQRVTLRCSPRSGDLSVYWYQQSLDQGLQFLIQYYNGEERAKGNILERFSAQQFPDLHSELNLSSLELGDSALYFCASSVGRGQSYTFGSGTRLTVV.

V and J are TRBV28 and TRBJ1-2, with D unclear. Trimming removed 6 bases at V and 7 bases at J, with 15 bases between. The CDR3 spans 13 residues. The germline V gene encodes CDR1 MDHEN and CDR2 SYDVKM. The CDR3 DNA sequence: TGTGCCAGCAGCACAGCCCGGTCGACTGGCTACACCTTC. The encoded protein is CASSTARSTGYTF.

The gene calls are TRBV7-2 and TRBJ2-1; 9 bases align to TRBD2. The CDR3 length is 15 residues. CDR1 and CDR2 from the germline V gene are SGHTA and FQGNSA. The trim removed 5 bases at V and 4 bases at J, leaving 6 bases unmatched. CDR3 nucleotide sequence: TGTGCCAGCAGCCGACAGACTAGCGGTTACAATGAGCAGTTCTTC. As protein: CASSRQTSGYNEQFF.

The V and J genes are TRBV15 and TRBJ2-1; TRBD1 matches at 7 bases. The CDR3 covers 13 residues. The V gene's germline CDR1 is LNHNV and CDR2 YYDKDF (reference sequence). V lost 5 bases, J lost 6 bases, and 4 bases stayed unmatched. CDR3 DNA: TGTGCCACCAGCCTCCGGGACAGCAATGAGCAGTTCTTC. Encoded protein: CATSLRDSNEQFF.

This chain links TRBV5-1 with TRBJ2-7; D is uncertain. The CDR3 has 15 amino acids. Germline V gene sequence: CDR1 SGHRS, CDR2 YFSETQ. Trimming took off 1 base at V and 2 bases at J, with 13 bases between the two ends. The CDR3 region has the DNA TGCGCCAGCAGCTTGTCACCCAGGATTACCTACGAGCAGTACTTC. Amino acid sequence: CASSLSPRITYEQYF.

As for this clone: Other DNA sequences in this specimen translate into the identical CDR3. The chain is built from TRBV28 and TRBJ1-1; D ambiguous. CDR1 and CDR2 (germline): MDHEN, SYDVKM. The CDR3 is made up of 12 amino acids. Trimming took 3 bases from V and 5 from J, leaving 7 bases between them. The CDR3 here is CASSFRGTEAFF. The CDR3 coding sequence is TGTGCCAGCAGTTTCCGGGGTACTGAAGCTTTCTTT. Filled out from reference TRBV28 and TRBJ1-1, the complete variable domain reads DVKVTQSSRYLVKRTGEKVFLECVQDMDHENMFWYRQDPGLGLRLIYFSYDVKMKEKGDIPEGYSVSREKKERFSLILESASTNQTSMYLCASSFRGTEAFFGQGTRLTVV.

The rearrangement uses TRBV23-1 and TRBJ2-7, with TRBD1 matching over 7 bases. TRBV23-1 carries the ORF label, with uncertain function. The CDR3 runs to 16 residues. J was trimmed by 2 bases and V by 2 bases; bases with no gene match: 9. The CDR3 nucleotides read TGCGCCAGCAGTCAAAAAGACAGGGATTCCCCCTACGAGCAGTACTTC. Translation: CASSQKDRDSPYEQYF.

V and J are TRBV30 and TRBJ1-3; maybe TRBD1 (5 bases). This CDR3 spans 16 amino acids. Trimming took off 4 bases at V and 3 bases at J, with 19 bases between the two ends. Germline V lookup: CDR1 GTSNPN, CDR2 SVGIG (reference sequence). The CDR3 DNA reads TGTGCCTGGACTTCCCGGGGGATTTTGGGTGGAAACACCATATATTTT. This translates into CAWTSRGILGGNTIYF.

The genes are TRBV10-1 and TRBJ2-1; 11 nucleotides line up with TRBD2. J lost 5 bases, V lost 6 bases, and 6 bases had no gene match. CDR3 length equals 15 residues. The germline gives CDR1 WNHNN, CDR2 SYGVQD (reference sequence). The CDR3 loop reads CASSRLAGFNNEQFF. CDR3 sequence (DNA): TGCGCCAGCAGCCGACTAGCGGGGTTTAACAATGAGCAGTTCTTC.

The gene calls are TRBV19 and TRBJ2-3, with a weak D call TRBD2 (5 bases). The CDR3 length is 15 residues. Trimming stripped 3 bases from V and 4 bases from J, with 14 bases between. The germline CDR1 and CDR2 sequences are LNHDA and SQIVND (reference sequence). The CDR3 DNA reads TGTGCCAGTAGTATTGGGCTCACTAGGGCAGATACGCAGTATTTT. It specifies CASSIGLTRADTQYF.

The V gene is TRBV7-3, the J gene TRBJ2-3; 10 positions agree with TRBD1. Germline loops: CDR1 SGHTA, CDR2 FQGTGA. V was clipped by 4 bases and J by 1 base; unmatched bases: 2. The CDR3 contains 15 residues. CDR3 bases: TGTGCCAGCAGCTCGGGACAGGGGCGCACAGATACGCAGTATTTT. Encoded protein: CASSSGQGRTDTQYF. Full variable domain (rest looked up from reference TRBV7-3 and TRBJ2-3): GAGVSQTPSNKVTEKGKYVELRCDPISGHTALYWYRQSLGQGPEFLIYFQGTGAADDSGLPNDRFFAVRPEGSVSTLKIQRTERGDSAVYLCASSSGQGRTDTQYFGPGTRLTVL.

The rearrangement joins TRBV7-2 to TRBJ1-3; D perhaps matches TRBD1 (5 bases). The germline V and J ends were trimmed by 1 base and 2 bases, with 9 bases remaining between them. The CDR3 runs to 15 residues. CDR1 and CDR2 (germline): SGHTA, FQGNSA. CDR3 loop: CASSLVAGAGNTIYF. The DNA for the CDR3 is TGTGCCAGCAGCTTAGTGGCGGGGGCTGGAAACACCATATATTTT.

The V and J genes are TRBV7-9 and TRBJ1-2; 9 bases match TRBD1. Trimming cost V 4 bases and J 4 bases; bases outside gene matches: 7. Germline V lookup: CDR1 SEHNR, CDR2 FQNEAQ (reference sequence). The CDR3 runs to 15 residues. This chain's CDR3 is CASSWGQGPTYGYTF. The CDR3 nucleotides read TGTGCCAGCAGCTGGGGACAGGGCCCCACCTATGGCTACACCTTC.

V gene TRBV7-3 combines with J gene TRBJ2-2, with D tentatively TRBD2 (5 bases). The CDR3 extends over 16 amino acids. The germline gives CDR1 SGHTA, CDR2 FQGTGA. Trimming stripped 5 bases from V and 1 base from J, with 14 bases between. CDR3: CASSPHSGLNTGELFF. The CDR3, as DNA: TGTGCCAGCAGCCCGCACAGCGGTCTGAACACCGGGGAGCTGTTTTTT.

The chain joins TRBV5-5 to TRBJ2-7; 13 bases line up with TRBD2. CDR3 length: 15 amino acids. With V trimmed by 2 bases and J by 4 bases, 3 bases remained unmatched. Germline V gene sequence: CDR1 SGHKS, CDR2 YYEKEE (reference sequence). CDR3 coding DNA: TGTGCCAGCAGCTTCGGACTAGCGGGAGTTTACGAGCAGTACTTC. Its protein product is CASSFGLAGVYEQYF.

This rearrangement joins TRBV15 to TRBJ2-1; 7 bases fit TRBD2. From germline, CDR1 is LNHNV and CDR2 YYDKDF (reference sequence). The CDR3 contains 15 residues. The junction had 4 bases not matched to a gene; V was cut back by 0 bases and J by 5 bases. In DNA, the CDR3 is TGTGCCACCAGCAGAGATGGGCTAGCGGACAATGAGCAGTTCTTC. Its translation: CATSRDGLADNEQFF.

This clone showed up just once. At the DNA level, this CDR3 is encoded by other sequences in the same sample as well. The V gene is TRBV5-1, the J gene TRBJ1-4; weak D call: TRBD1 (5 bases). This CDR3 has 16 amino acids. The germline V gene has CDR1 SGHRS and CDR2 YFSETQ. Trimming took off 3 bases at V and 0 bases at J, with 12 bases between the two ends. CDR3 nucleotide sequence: TGCGCCAGCAGCTGGGGTCAGGGCTCAACTAATGAAAAACTGTTTTTT. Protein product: CASSWGQGSTNEKLFF.

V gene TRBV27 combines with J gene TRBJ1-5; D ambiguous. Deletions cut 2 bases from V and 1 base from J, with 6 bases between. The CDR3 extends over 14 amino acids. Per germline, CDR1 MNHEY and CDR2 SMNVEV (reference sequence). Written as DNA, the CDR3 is TGTGCCAGCAGTTTAGTCAGGAGCAATCAGCCCCAGCATTTT. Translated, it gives CASSLVRSNQPQHF.

CDR3 protein: CASSSLPGAGSVSDTQYF. DNA for the CDR3: TGCGCCAGCAGCTCCCTCCCCGGAGCGGGAAGTGTTTCAGATACGCAGTATTTT. The chain recombines TRBV5-1 with TRBJ2-3, with 7 bases that match TRBD2. Germline-derived CDR1 and CDR2 are SGHRS and YFSETQ. This CDR3 comprises 18 residues. V lost 3 bases to trimming and J lost 4 bases; unmatched junction nucleotides: 17.

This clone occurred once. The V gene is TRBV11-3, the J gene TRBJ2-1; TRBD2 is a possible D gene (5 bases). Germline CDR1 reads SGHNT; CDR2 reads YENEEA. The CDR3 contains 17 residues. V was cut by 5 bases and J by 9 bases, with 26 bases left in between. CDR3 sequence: CASSPKEAAVGPGEQFF. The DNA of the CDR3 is TGTGCCAGCAGCCCGAAGGAGGCGGCAGTCGGGCCAGGTGAGCAGTTCTTC.

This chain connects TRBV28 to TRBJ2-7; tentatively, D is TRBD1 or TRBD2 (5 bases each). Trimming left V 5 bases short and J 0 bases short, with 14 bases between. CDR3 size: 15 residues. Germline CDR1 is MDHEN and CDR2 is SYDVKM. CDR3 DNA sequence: TGTGCCAGCAGTCCGGGACCGCTAAACTCCTACGAGCAGTACTTC. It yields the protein CASSPGPLNSYEQYF.